These 14 T cell receptor beta chains came from one sample sequenced in a study of CD8 T cells in ankylosing spondylitis (dated by TCRdb to 2016 to 2017). The full study reports these points: Blood from ankylosing spondylitis patients appeared to be characterized by a TCR beta motif made up of several highly homologous amino acid variants.

The library came from 5' RACE. Sequencing used an Illumina HiSeq 2500. TCRdb itself trimmed the public reads at Q25 with fastp, ran MiXCR and retained productive beta chains. Every CDR3 protein is listed once, alongside the most common genes and DNA of its rows. For this sample the table gives more than 500,000 distinct CDR3 sequences, of which approximately 5.3% were detected only once. The ten top clones hold roughly 3.5% of the sample. These receptors' targets are unknown. The sample comprised blood, either unsorted or a sorted T cell fraction (not recorded which). These receptors all stem from a male donor with ankylosing spondylitis.

This clonotype was seen at least ten times. The CDR3 nucleotides read TGTGCAACGAACCCCGGACAGGGACAAACGGAGACCCAGTACTTC. Translating gives CATNPGQGQTETQYF. The chain combines TRBV10-3 with TRBJ2-5, with TRBD1 matching over 8 bases. Germline V gene sequence: CDR1 ENHRY, CDR2 SYGVKD. The CDR3 sequence is 15 residues long.

The chain has TRBV14 and TRBJ2-3, with 12 bases that match TRBD2. With 4 bases clipped from V and 2 bases from J, the junction kept 7 bases outside the gene matches. Germline V lookup: CDR1 SGHDN, CDR2 FVKESK. The CDR3 consists of 17 residues. The DNA for the CDR3 is TGTGCCAGCAGCCCGCTAGCGGGAGGGCCCGTCACAGATACGCAGTATTTT. Protein: CASSPLAGGPVTDTQYF. The variable domain in full, with the rest retrieved from reference TRBV14 and TRBJ2-3, is EAGVTQFPSHSVIEKGQTVTLRCDPISGHDNLYWYRRVMGKEIKFLLHFVKESKQDESGMPNNRFLAERTGGTYSTLKVQPAELEDSGVYFCASSPLAGGPVTDTQYFGPGTRLTVL.

This clonotype was counted at least ten times. The chain combines TRBV7-2 with TRBJ2-3; unclear D gene. V shed 8 bases and J shed 1 base, with 13 bases lying between them. Germline V gene sequence: CDR1 SGHTA, CDR2 FQGNSA. This CDR3 has 14 residues. The CDR3 DNA sequence: TGTGCCAGCGCCGGCCTCCAAGGCACAGATACGCAGTATTTT. Translated: CASAGLQGTDTQYF. Together with reference TRBV7-2 and TRBJ2-3, the CDR3 gives the full variable domain: GAGVSQSPSNKVTEKGKDVELRCDPISGHTALYWYRQSLGQGLEFLIYFQGNSAPDKSGLPSDRFSAERTGGSVSTLTIQRTQQEDSAVYLCASAGLQGTDTQYFGPGTRLTVL.

The table lists this clonotype with many counts. The chain employs TRBV25-1 and TRBJ2-6; D is perhaps TRBD2 (5 bases). Germline loops: CDR1 MGHDK, CDR2 SYGVNS. This CDR3 has 15 residues. V shed 4 bases and J shed 4 bases, with 11 bases lying between them. CDR3 coding DNA: TGTGCCAGCAGTGGAACGGGGTCCGGGGCCAACGTCCTGACTTTC. This gives the protein CASSGTGSGANVLTF. The complete variable domain, with remaining parts taken from reference TRBV25-1 and TRBJ2-6, reads EADIYQTPRYLVIGTGKKITLECSQTMGHDKMYWYQQDPGMELHLIHYSYGVNSTEKGDLSSESTVSRIRTEHFPLTLESARPSHTSQYLCASSGTGSGANVLTFGAGSRLTVL.

This clonotype was recorded at least ten times. This sequence joins TRBV4-2 and TRBJ2-3; 9 positions match TRBD2. V lost 1 base to trimming and J lost 3 bases; unmatched junction nucleotides: 2. Germline CDR1 is LGHNA and CDR2 is YNFKEQ. This CDR3 is 15 amino acids long. The CDR3 nucleotides read TGTGCCAGCAGCCAAGGACTAGCGGAAACAGATACGCAGTATTTT. It is translated as CASSQGLAETDTQYF.

The table lists this clonotype with many counts. Compared with germline, one end of the junction differs, possibly owing to a read error. The rearrangement uses TRBV5-1 and TRBJ2-5, with no clear D. The CDR3 length is 11 residues. Germline CDR1 and CDR2: SGHRS and YFSETQ. In nucleotides, the CDR3 is TGTGCCAGCAGTGGCCAAGAGACCCAGTACTTC. Amino acids: CASSGQETQYF. Looking up the rest from reference TRBV5-1 and TRBJ2-5 gives the full variable domain: KAGVTQTPRYLIKTRGQQVTLSCSPISGHRSVSWYQQTPGQGLQFLFEYFSETQRNKGNFPGRFSGRQFSNSRSEMNVSTLELGDSALYLCASSGQETQYFGPGTRLLVL.

The CDR3 DNA reads TGCGCCAGCAGCCCACCGGGGAGAGGACCGACCGGGGAGCTGTTTTTT. Its protein product is CASSPPGRGPTGELFF. This sequence joins TRBV5-1 and TRBJ2-2, with D possibly being TRBD2 (5 bases). The V end lost 4 bases, the J end lost 5 bases, and 18 bases lay between the germline ends. CDR1 is SGHRS and CDR2 is YFSETQ in the germline V gene. The CDR3 runs 16 residues.

This clonotype was detected ten times or more. The chain couples TRBV7-9 to TRBJ1-3; TRBD1 aligns across 8 bases. The CDR3 loop spans 13 amino acids. Germline V gene sequence: CDR1 SEHNR, CDR2 FQNEAQ (reference sequence). The V segment lost 8 bases and the J segment 4 bases; nucleotides outside the gene matches: 4. The DNA for the CDR3 is TGTGCCAGCGCCCGGACAGGGGGAAACACCATATATTTT. This encodes CASARTGGNTIYF.

In this sample, this clonotype turned up many times. The chain joins TRBV10-3 to TRBJ1-4, with 7 bases that match TRBD1. The germline V gene encodes CDR1 ENHRY and CDR2 SYGVKD. V shed 3 bases and J 8 bases; nucleotides not matched to a gene: 6. The CDR3 is 14 amino acids. Here the CDR3 DNA reads TGTGCCATCAGTGAACAGGGGCCGTGGGAAAAACTGTTTTTT. It yields the protein CAISEQGPWEKLFF.

This clonotype was counted at least ten times. The chain employs TRBV21-1 and TRBJ2-5; the table's D call, TRBD1, has no DNA check behind it. TRBV21-1 is noted as a pseudogene. This CDR3 has 17 amino acids. CDR3 amino acids: CASSNRAGTGLRETQYF. CDR3 nucleotides: TGTGCCAGCAGCAATCGTGCAGGGACAGGGTTGCGAGAGACCCAGTACTTC.

This clonotype was recorded at least ten times. The chain employs TRBV6-1 and TRBJ1-1; D is ambiguous. V gave up 5 bases and J gave up 5 bases, with 9 bases separating them. CDR1 and CDR2 (germline): MNHNS, SASEGT. This CDR3 contains 12 residues. CDR3 bases: TGTGCCAGCAGTCCGTGGGAGACTGAAGCTTTCTTT. Its protein product is CASSPWETEAFF.

This clonotype was found a few times. This chain links TRBV4-1 with TRBJ2-5; 7 bases align to TRBD2. J gave up 5 bases and V 5 bases, and 8 bases lay outside the gene matches. The length of the CDR3 is 14 residues. Germline values: CDR1 MGHRA, CDR2 YSYEKL. CDR3 coding DNA: TGCGCCAGCAGCTGGACTAGACTCTCGGAGACCCAGTACTTC. Its protein is CASSWTRLSETQYF.

The chain combines TRBV5-1 with TRBJ2-2, with a possible D match to TRBD1 (6 bases). Trimming took 5 bases from V and 0 from J, leaving 8 bases between them. The CDR3 runs to 14 residues. CDR1 SGHRS and CDR2 YFSETQ come from the germline V gene. CDR3 protein: CASSEGANTGELFF. The CDR3 nucleotides are TGCGCCAGCAGTGAGGGGGCGAACACCGGGGAGCTGTTTTTT. Supplemented by reference TRBV5-1 and TRBJ2-2, the full variable domain reads KAGVTQTPRYLIKTRGQQVTLSCSPISGHRSVSWYQQTPGQGLQFLFEYFSETQRNKGNFPGRFSGRQFSNSRSEMNVSTLELGDSALYLCASSEGANTGELFFGEGSRLTVL.

In this sample, this clonotype turned up many times. The genes are TRBV10-3 and TRBJ1-2; D is ambiguous. This CDR3 has 14 amino acids. Germline-derived CDR1 and CDR2 are ENHRY and SYGVKD. V lost 0 bases, J lost 8 bases, and 13 bases lay in between. The CDR3 nucleotides are TGTGCCATCAGTGAGTCCAGAGGGAGTGGAGGCTACACCTTC. Residues: CAISESRGSGGYTF.